Sequencing of this T cell receptor (beta chain) was carried out in a study of beta chain features in type 1 diabetes. Notes on the study in general: TCRB repertoires of naive, central memory and Treg cells appeared more similar among patients than among healthy donors. The question of HLA type influencing TCRB rearrangement was one that remained unresolved here.

There was one heparinised blood draw per donor, averaging around 100 mL. Reverse transcribing all isolated RNA meant expressed TCRB transcripts were sequenced. TCRdb keeps only in-frame clones here, not all; method: immunoSEQ multiplex PCR. The repertoire includes 810,000 or so clones, roughly 17% of them detected once, and around 0.02% sits in the top ten. Trimming pared 7 bases from V and 9 bases from J, leaving 19 bases between. Germline assignment: CDR1 SEHNR and CDR2 FQNEAQ (reference sequence). The CDR3 is made up of 14 amino acids. This clone was observed a few times. The antigen is unknown. This chain uses TRBV7-9 with TRBJ2-1, with D possibly matching TRBD1 (5 bases). Sample: naive CD4+ T cells from blood. The receptor was derived from a woman under 30 in good health. CDR3 DNA: TGTGCCAGCATAAGGGCAGGGTCGGAGAGTGAGCAGTTCTTC. Amino acid sequence: CASIRAGSESEQFF.